Each of the 25 T cell receptor beta chains below was sequenced from the same sample in a study of T cells in Graves' hyperthyroidism and ophthalmopathy. Using RNA transcripts as the source, TCR beta CDR3 regions were amplified. Carried out on the TCR CDR3, a first-round RT-PCR used the HTBI primer set. TCRdb analysed the multiplex PCR reads with MiXCR anew, one entry per CDR3 protein. Of about 160,000 distinct CDR3 sequences listed, approximately 9% are singletons. The sample was blood. The source of these receptors is a woman younger than 35 with Graves' hyperthyroidism that later progressed to Graves' ophthalmopathy.

The table lists this clonotype with many counts. This rearrangement joins TRBV3-1 to TRBJ2-1; TRBD1 might be the D (6 bases). V was pared by 4 bases and J by 0 bases, with 10 bases between. Germline values: CDR1 LGHDT, CDR2 YNNKEL (reference sequence). The CDR3 has 15 residues. The CDR3 loop reads CASSPGQSSYNEQFF. Here the CDR3 DNA reads TGTGCCAGCAGCCCAGGACAGAGCTCCTACAATGAGCAGTTCTTC.

V usage is TRBV19 and J usage is TRBJ2-5; 14 bases map to TRBD2. The junction had 12 bases not matched to a gene; V was cut back by 11 bases and J by 7 bases. Germline V gene data show CDR1 as LNHDA and CDR2 as SQIVND (reference sequence). CDR3 length: 15 residues. CDR3 DNA sequence: TGTGCCTCCAAGGGACTAGCGGGGGACCGCGGGACCCAGTACTTC. Translating gives CASKGLAGDRGTQYF.

This clonotype was counted at least ten times. The rearrangement joins TRBV29-1 to TRBJ1-2; the D gene is possibly TRBD1 (6 bases). Trimming took 2 bases from V and 5 from J, leaving 15 bases between them. The CDR3 is 14 residues long. Germline V gives CDR1 SQVTM, CDR2 ANQGSEA. The CDR3: CSVERVEGVYGYTF. The DNA of the CDR3 is TGCAGCGTTGAACGGGTTGAGGGGGTGTATGGCTACACCTTC.

The genes are TRBV20-1 and TRBJ1-6; D unresolved. The CDR3 is 15 residues long. Trimming pared 5 bases from V and 6 bases from J, leaving 17 bases between. The V gene's germline CDR1 is DFQATT and CDR2 SNEGSKA (reference sequence). CDR3 DNA: TGCAGTGCTTGGGGTACGGATGAGAGTAATTCACCCCTCCACTTT. The encoded protein is CSAWGTDESNSPLHF.

This clonotype was seen many times. The rearrangement links TRBV6-5 to TRBJ1-1, with D unresolved. Germline CDR1 MNHEY, CDR2 SVGAGI. The length of the CDR3 is 13 residues. V lost 0 bases to trimming and J lost 4 bases, with 6 bases between them. The CDR3 sequence is CASSYSEVTEAFF. DNA for the CDR3: TGTGCCAGCAGTTACTCGGAAGTCACTGAAGCTTTCTTT.

The rearrangement uses TRBV10-3 and TRBJ1-5; 11 bases map to TRBD1. The V and J ends lost 10 bases and 2 bases, in that order; junction bases with no gene match: 16. Germline values: CDR1 ENHRY, CDR2 SYGVKD. The CDR3 totals 18 residues. CDR3 region: CATKPRTGGPLGNQPQHF. The CDR3 coding sequence is TGTGCCACAAAACCTAGGACAGGGGGCCCCCTTGGCAATCAGCCCCAGCATTTT.

This clonotype has a count of ten or more. The J gene is TRBJ2-1, the V gene TRBV6-2 or TRBV6-3, with D possibly being TRBD2 (7 bases). Germline assignment: CDR1 MNHEY and CDR2 SVGEGT. CDR3 length equals 15 residues. The germline V and J ends were trimmed by 7 bases and 8 bases, with 21 bases remaining between them. The chain's CDR3 is CASNHYRGGVYEQFF. Written as DNA, the CDR3 is TGTGCCAGCAACCATTATAGGGGGGGAGTGTATGAGCAGTTCTTC.

This clonotype was recorded a few times. V usage is TRBV5-4 and J usage is TRBJ2-2; D unresolved. The V gene lost 5 bases and the J gene lost 1 base, with 6 bases spanning the gap. This CDR3 region has 13 residues. In germline, CDR1 is SGHNT, CDR2 YYREEE (reference sequence). Here the CDR3 reads CASSKENTGELFF. The CDR3, as DNA: TGTGCCAGCAGTAAAGAGAACACCGGGGAGCTGTTTTTT.

Points on this clonotype: A much larger clone differs from this one at a single base, so this may be a read error. The chain employs TRBV18 and TRBJ2-7; possible D gene TRBD1, 6 bases. Germline V gene data show CDR1 as KGHSH and CDR2 as LQKENI. This CDR3 contains 13 residues. CDR3 sequence (DNA): TGTGCCGGCTCACTGGGACATGGGGACGAGCAGTACTTC. Translated: CAGSLGHGDEQYF. Full variable domain (missing parts from reference TRBV18 and TRBJ2-7): NAGVMQNPRHLVRRRGQEARLRCSPMKGHSHVYWYRQLPEEGLKFMVYLQKENIIDESGMPKERFSAEFPKEGPSILRIQQVVRGDSAAYFCAGSLGHGDEQYFGPGTRLTVT.

The sample holds many counts of this clonotype. This sequence joins TRBV11-2 and TRBJ1-3; tentatively, D is TRBD1 (5 bases). Trimming stripped 3 bases from V and 5 bases from J, with 8 bases between. The CDR3 runs 13 residues. Germline lookup yields CDR1 SGHAT and CDR2 FQNNGV. The CDR3 DNA is TGTGCCAGCAGCTTGGACACTAGAAACACCATATATTTT. Protein: CASSLDTRNTIYF.

This clonotype came up many times. This chain connects TRBV29-1 to TRBJ2-3, with 8 bases fitting TRBD2. CDR3 size: 12 residues. V shed 6 bases and J 6 bases; nucleotides not matched to a gene: 5. Germline V CDR1 and CDR2: SQVTM, ANQGSEA. The CDR3 loop reads CSVERGRDTQYF. CDR3 coding DNA: TGCAGCGTGGAGCGGGGGAGGGATACGCAGTATTTT.

This clonotype has at least ten counts. The gene calls are TRBV20-1 and TRBJ2-3; a weak D match, TRBD2 (6 bases). The CDR3 has 15 residues. Between the trimmed V and J ends, which lost 0 bases and 0 bases, there was a span of 10 bases. CDR1 and CDR2 (germline): DFQATT, SNEGSKA (reference sequence). The CDR3, as DNA: TGCAGTGCTAGAGATCTACGGGGGAGCACAGATACGCAGTATTTT. It specifies CSARDLRGSTDTQYF.

This clonotype was recorded many times. The chain carries TRBV6-1 and TRBJ2-3, with 8 bases lining up with TRBD2. Germline lookup yields CDR1 MNHNS and CDR2 SASEGT. The CDR3 is 16 amino acids. Germline trimming cut 6 bases from V and 4 bases from J; bases unmatched to any gene: 12. CDR3 nucleotide sequence: TGTGCCAGCAGACCGATGACTAGCGAGCAGCCAGATACGCAGTATTTT. Amino acids: CASRPMTSEQPDTQYF.

DNA for the CDR3: TGTGCCAGCAGCCCTACTAGCGGGGGGGGTGAGCAGTTCTTC. Its translation is CASSPTSGGGEQFF. V is TRBV11-2 and J is TRBJ2-1, with 13 nucleotides matching TRBD2. The CDR3 is 14 amino acids. Trimming took 5 bases from V and 9 from J; bases not matched to a gene: 4. Germline loops: CDR1 SGHAT, CDR2 FQNNGV.

This clonotype was counted ten times or more. The V and J genes are TRBV5-1 and TRBJ1-2; D perhaps matches TRBD1 (5 bases). Per the germline V gene, CDR1 is SGHRS and CDR2 is YFSETQ. The CDR3 is made up of 14 amino acids. Trimming left V 0 bases short and J 8 bases short, with 14 bases between. CDR3 amino acids: CASSLAQQGGGYTF. The CDR3 DNA reads TGCGCCAGCAGCTTGGCCCAGCAGGGAGGCGGCTACACCTTC. Using reference TRBV5-1 and TRBJ1-2 for the parts outside the CDR3, the full variable domain is KAGVTQTPRYLIKTRGQQVTLSCSPISGHRSVSWYQQTPGQGLQFLFEYFSETQRNKGNFPGRFSGRQFSNSRSEMNVSTLELGDSALYLCASSLAQQGGGYTFGSGTRLTVV.

This clonotype was picked up many times. V usage is TRBV5-5 and J usage is TRBJ1-5; D perhaps matches TRBD1 (6 bases). The germline gives CDR1 SGHKS, CDR2 YYEKEE (reference sequence). This CDR3 contains 15 residues. Trimming shortened V by 0 bases and J by 2 bases, and 9 bases separated the two germline ends. The CDR3 loop is CASSLAPGGNQPQHF. The CDR3 DNA reads TGTGCCAGCAGCTTGGCTCCAGGGGGCAATCAGCCCCAGCATTTT.

The V and J genes are TRBV4-1 and TRBJ1-2, with D unresolved. In germline, CDR1 is MGHRA, CDR2 YSYEKL. CDR3 length equals 14 residues. The germline V and J ends were trimmed by 3 bases and 6 bases, with 14 bases remaining between them. In nucleotides, the CDR3 is TGCGCCAGCAGCCAGGTGCGGGGTCTTGATGGCTACACCTTC. Translating gives CASSQVRGLDGYTF.

This sequence joins TRBV6-1 and TRBJ2-3; D may be TRBD2 (7 bases). The V end was cut by 8 bases, the J end by 6 bases, with 21 bases between. The CDR3 is made up of 15 amino acids. CDR1 and CDR2 (germline): MNHNS, SASEGT. The CDR3 here is CASLPRGVGGDTQYF. The DNA of the CDR3 is TGTGCCAGCCTTCCAAGGGGGGTGGGGGGGGATACGCAGTATTTT.

This clonotype was detected ten times or more. The rearrangement links TRBV12-3 or TRBV12-4 to TRBJ2-7, with 9 positions matching TRBD1. The CDR3 extends over 14 amino acids. With 5 bases clipped from V and 5 bases from J, the junction kept 7 bases outside the gene matches. The CDR3 DNA sequence: TGTGCCAGCAGTGCGGACAGGGGAGTCGACGAGCAGTACTTC. Translation: CASSADRGVDEQYF.

A note on this clonotype: This clone may be a read error of a much larger clone one base away. The V gene is TRBV12-3 or TRBV12-4, the J gene TRBJ2-2; 9 bases are a match to TRBD2. J gave up 4 bases and V 0 bases, and 12 bases lay outside the gene matches. The CDR3 covers 19 residues. The CDR3 nucleotides read TGTGCCAGCAGTTTAGCGCTAAGAGGGACTAGCAGGTCCACCGGGGAGCTGTTTTTT. Its translation: CASSLALRGTSRSTGELFF.

V is TRBV4-1 and J is TRBJ2-7; D ambiguous. CDR3 size: 15 residues. Germline V CDR1 and CDR2: MGHRA, YSYEKL. Trimming pared 1 base from V and 0 bases from J, leaving 10 bases between. The CDR3 nucleotides read TGCGCCAGCAGCCAAGTCGCGGAGAGCTCCTACGAGCAGTACTTC. Its translation: CASSQVAESSYEQYF.

The sample holds many counts of this clonotype. This chain connects TRBV6-5 to TRBJ2-3, with D perhaps TRBD1 or TRBD2 (5 bases each). V lost 0 bases, J lost 0 bases, and 10 bases lay in between. This CDR3 has 16 amino acids. CDR1 is MNHEY, CDR2 SVGAGI, per germline. As DNA, the CDR3 is TGTGCCAGCAGTTACTCGACCGGGGCTAGCACAGATACGCAGTATTTT. Its protein product is CASSYSTGASTDTQYF.

The sample holds many counts of this clonotype. This chain links TRBV5-1 with TRBJ2-1; no clear D. Germline CDR1 reads SGHRS; CDR2 reads YFSETQ. The V end was cut by 4 bases, the J end by 3 bases, with 5 bases between. The CDR3 is 12 residues long. The CDR3 sequence: CASSPNYNEQFF. The CDR3 DNA is TGCGCCAGCAGCCCCAACTACAATGAGCAGTTCTTC.

The rearrangement joins TRBV7-9 to TRBJ1-1, with D hard to call. Germline CDR1 SEHNR, CDR2 FQNEAQ (reference sequence). This CDR3 has 14 residues. Trimming cost V 4 bases and J 1 base, with 10 bases left between them. CDR3 sequence (DNA): TGTGCCAGCAGCTCCCAGGACGGGAACACTGAAGCTTTCTTT. Protein product: CASSSQDGNTEAFF. The complete variable domain, with remaining parts taken from reference TRBV7-9 and TRBJ1-1, reads DTGVSQNPRHKITKRGQNVTFRCDPISEHNRLYWYRQTLGQGPEFLTYFQNEAQLEKSRLLSDRFSAERPKGSFSTLEIQRTEQGDSAMYLCASSSQDGNTEAFFGQGTRLTVV.

This clonotype occurred many times. The CDR3 loop is CAISESWFDTGGMNTEAFF. CDR3 sequence (DNA): TGTGCCATCAGTGAGTCGTGGTTTGACACGGGGGGGATGAACACTGAAGCTTTCTTT. The V gene is TRBV10-3, the J gene TRBJ1-1; perhaps TRBD1 as D (5 bases). The CDR3 runs to 19 residues. Between the trimmed V and J ends, which lost 0 bases and 0 bases, there was a span of 20 bases. Germline-derived CDR1 and CDR2 are ENHRY and SYGVKD.